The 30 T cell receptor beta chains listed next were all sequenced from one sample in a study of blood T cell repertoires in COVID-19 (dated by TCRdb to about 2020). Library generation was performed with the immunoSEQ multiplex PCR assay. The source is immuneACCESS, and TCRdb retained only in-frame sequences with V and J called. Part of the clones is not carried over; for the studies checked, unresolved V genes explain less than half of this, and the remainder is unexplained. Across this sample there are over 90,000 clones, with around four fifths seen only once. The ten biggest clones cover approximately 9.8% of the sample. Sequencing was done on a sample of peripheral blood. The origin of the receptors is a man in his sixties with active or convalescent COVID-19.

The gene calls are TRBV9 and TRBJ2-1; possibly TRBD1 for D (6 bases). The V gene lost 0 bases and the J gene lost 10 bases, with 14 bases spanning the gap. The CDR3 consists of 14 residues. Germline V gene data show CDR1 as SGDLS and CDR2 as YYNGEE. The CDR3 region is CASSVEGGGSEQFF. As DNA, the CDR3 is TGTGCCAGCAGCGTAGAAGGTGGGGGCAGCGAGCAGTTCTTC.

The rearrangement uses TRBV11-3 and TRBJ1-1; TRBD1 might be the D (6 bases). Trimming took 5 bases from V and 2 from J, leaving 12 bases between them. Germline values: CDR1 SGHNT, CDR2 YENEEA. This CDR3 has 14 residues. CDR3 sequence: CASSGWTDNTEAFF. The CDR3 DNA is TGTGCCAGCAGCGGCTGGACAGATAACACTGAAGCTTTCTTT.

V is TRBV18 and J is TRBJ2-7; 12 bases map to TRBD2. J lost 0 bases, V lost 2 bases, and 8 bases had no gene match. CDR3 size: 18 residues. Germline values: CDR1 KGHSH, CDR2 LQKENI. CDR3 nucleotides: TGTGCCAGCTCACCAGATACTAGCGGGAGGTCTAGCTCCTACGAGCAGTACGTC. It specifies CASSPDTSGRSSSYEQYV.

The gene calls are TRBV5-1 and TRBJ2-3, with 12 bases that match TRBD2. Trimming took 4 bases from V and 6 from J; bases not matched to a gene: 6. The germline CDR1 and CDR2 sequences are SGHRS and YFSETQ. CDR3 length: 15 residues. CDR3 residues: CASSPSGRASDTQYF. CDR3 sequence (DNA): TGCGCCAGCAGCCCTAGCGGGAGGGCCTCGGATACGCAGTATTTT. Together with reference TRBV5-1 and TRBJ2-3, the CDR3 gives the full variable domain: KAGVTQTPRYLIKTRGQQVTLSCSPISGHRSVSWYQQTPGQGLQFLFEYFSETQRNKGNFPGRFSGRQFSNSRSEMNVSTLELGDSALYLCASSPSGRASDTQYFGPGTRLTVL.

CDR3 nucleotide sequence: TGTGCCAGCAGTCAGCGGACTAGCGGGTTCCGCACAGATACGCAGTATTTT. Translation gives CASSQRTSGFRTDTQYF. The chain uses TRBV6-6 and TRBJ2-3; 11 bases map to TRBD2. Germline trimming cut 5 bases from V and 1 base from J; bases unmatched to any gene: 8. The CDR3 is 17 residues long. From germline, CDR1 is MNHNY and CDR2 SVGAGI (reference sequence).

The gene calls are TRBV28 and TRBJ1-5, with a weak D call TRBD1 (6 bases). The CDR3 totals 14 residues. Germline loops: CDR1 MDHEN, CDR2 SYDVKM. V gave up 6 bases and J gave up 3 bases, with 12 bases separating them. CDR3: CASSRGGVNQPQHF. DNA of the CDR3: TGTGCCAGCAGCCGGGGGGGCGTCAATCAGCCCCAGCATTTT.

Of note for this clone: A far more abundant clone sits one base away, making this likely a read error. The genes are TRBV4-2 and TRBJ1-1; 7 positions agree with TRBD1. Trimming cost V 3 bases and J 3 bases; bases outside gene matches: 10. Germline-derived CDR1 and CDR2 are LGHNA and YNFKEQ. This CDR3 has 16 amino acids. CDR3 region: CASSHEGAGGYTEAFF. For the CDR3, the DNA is TGTGCCAGCAGCCACGAGGGGGCGGGGGGCTACACTGAAGCTTTCTTT.

The CDR3: CASSVTGAYEQYF. The CDR3 nucleotides read TGTGCCAGCAGCGTGACAGGGGCCTACGAGCAGTACTTC. The genes are TRBV7-8 and TRBJ2-7; 8 bases map to TRBD1. The germline CDR1 and CDR2 sequences are SGHVS and FQNEAQ. The CDR3 consists of 13 residues. Trimming took 5 bases from V and 2 from J; bases not matched to a gene: 2.

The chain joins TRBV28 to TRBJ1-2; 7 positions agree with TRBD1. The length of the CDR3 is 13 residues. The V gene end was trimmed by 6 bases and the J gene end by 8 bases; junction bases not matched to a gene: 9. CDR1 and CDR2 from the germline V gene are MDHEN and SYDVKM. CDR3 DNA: TGTGCCAGCAGCCGAACAGGGGTATTGGGCTACACCTTC. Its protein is CASSRTGVLGYTF.

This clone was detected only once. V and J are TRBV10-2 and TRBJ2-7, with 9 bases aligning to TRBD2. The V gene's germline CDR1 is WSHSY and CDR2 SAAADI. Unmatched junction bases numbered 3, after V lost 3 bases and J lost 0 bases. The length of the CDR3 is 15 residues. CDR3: CASSDSGSLSYEQYV. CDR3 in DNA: TGCGCCAGCAGTGATAGCGGGAGTCTCTCCTACGAGCAGTACGTC.

This CDR3 reads CASSQDPSGRSGELFF. CDR3 DNA sequence: TGCGCCAGCAGCCAAGATCCGAGCGGGAGGTCCGGGGAGCTGTTTTTT. The J gene is TRBJ2-2, the V gene TRBV4-1; 9 nucleotides line up with TRBD2. CDR3 length: 16 amino acids. The germline gives CDR1 MGHRA, CDR2 YSYEKL. Losses at the gene ends were 0 bases for V and 6 bases for J; bases not matched to a gene: 5.

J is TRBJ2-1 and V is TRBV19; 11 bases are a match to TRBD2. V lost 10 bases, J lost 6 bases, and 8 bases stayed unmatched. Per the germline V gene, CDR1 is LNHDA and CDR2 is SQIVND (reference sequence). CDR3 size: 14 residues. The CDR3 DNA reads TGTGCCACTAGGACTAGCGGGCTAATCAATGAGCAGTTCTTC. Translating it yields CATRTSGLINEQFF.

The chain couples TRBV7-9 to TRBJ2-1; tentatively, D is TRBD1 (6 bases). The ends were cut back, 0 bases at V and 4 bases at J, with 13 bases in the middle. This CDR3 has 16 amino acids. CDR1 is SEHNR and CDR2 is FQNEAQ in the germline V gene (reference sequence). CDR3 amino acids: CASSLAQGNSYNEQFF. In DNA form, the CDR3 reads TGTGCCAGCAGCTTAGCGCAGGGGAATAGTTACAATGAGCAGTTCTTC.

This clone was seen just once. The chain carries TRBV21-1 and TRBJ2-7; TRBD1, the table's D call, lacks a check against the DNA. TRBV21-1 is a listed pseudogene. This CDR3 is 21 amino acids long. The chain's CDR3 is CASSKAKARHPGQGGSGEQYV. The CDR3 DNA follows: TGTGCCAGCAGCAAAGCGAAAGCCAGACACCCGGGACAGGGAGGTTCAGGGGAGCAGTACGTC.

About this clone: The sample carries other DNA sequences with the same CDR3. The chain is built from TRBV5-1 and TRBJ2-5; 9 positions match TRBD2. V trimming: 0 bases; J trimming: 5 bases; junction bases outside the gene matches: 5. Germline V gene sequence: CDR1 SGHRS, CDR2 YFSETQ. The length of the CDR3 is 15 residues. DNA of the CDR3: TGCGCCAGCAGCTTGGTTAGCGGGAGAGAGGAGACCCAGTACTTC. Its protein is CASSLVSGREETQYF.

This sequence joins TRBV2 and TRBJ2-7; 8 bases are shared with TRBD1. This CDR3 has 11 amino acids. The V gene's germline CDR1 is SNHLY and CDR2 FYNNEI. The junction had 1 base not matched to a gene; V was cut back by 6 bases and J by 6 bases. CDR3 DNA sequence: TGTGCCAGCAGAGGACAGGGCGAGCAGTACTTC. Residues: CASRGQGEQYF.

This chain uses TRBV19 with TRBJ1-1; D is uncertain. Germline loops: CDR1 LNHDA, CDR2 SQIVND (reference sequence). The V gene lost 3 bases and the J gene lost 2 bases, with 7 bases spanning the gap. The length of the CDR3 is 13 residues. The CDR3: CASSILANTEAFF. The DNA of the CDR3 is TGTGCCAGTAGTATTTTAGCCAACACTGAAGCTTTCTTT.

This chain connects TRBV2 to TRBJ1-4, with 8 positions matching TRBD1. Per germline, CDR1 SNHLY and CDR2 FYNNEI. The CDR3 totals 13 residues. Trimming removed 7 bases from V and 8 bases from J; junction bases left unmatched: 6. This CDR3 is CASTGQGTEKLFF. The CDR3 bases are TGTGCCAGCACCGGACAGGGCACGGAAAAACTGTTTTTT.

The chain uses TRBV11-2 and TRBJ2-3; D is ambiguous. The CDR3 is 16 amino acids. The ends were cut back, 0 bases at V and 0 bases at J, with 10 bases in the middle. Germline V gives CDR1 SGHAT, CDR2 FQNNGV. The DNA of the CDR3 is TGTGCCAGCAGCTTAGAAGCTAGTACTAGCACAGATACGCAGTATTTT. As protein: CASSLEASTSTDTQYF.

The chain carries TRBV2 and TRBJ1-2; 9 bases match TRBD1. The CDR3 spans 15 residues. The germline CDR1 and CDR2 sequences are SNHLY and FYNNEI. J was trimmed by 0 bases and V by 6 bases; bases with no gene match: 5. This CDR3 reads CASRGQGLANYGYTF. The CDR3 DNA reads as TGTGCCAGCAGGGGACAGGGATTAGCTAACTATGGCTACACCTTC.

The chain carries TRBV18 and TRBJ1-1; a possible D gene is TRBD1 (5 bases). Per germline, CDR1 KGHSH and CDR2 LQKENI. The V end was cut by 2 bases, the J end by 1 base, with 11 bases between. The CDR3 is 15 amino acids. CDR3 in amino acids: CASSPGAERNTEAFF. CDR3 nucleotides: TGTGCCAGCTCACCAGGGGCGGAGAGGAACACTGAAGCTTTCTTT.

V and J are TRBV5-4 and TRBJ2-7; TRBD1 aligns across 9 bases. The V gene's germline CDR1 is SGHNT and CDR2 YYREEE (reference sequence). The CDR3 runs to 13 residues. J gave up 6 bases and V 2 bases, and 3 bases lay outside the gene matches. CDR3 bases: TGTGCCAGCAGCTTCGACAGGGGGAGCGAGCAGTACTTC. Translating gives CASSFDRGSEQYF.

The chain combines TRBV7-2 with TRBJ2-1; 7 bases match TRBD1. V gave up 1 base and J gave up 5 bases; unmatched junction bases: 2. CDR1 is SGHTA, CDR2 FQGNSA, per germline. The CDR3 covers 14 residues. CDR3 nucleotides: TGTGCCAGCAGCTTAGAGACAGGGCACAATGAGCAGTTCTTC. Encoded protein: CASSLETGHNEQFF.

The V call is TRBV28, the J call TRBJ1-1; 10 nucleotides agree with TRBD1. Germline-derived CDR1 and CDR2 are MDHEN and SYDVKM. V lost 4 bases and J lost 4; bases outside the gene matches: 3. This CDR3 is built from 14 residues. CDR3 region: CASSWGTGATEAFF. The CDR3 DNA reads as TGTGCCAGCAGTTGGGGGACAGGGGCCACTGAAGCTTTCTTT.

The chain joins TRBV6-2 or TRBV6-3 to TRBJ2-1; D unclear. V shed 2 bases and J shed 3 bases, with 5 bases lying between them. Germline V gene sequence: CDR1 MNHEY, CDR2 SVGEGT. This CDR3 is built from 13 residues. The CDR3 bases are TGTGCCAGCAGTTACCGGGTCTACAATGAGCAGTTCTTC. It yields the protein CASSYRVYNEQFF.

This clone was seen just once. The CDR3 DNA follows: TGTGCCAGCAGCTTAGATTGGGGACTAGCGGGAGTCAATGAGCAGTTCTTC. It encodes CASSLDWGLAGVNEQFF. The V and J genes are TRBV11-3 and TRBJ2-1; TRBD2 matches 14 bases. V dropped 0 bases and J dropped 6; count of bases not matched to a gene: 4. From germline, CDR1 is SGHNT and CDR2 YENEEA. The CDR3 is 17 amino acids.

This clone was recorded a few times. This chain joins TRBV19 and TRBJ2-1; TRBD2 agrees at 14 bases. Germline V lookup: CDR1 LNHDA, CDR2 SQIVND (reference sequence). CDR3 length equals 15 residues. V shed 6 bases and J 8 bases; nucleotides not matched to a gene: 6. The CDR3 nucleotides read TGTGCCAGTAGACCCGGGACTAGCGGGAGCTATGAGCAGTTCTTC. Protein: CASRPGTSGSYEQFF.

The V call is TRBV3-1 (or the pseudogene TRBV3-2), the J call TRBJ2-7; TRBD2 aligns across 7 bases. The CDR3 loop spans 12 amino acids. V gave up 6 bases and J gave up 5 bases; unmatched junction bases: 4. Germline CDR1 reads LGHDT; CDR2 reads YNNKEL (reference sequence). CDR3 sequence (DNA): TGTGCCAGCAGATCTGGGGGGGACGAGCAGTACTTC. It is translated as CASRSGGDEQYF.

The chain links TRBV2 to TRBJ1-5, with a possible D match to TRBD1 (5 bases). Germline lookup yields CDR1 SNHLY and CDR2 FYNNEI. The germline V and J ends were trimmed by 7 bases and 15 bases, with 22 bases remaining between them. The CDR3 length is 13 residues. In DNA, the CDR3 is TGTGCCAGCACCCGATTAACAGGATCTCGGTCGCATTTT. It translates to CASTRLTGSRSHF.

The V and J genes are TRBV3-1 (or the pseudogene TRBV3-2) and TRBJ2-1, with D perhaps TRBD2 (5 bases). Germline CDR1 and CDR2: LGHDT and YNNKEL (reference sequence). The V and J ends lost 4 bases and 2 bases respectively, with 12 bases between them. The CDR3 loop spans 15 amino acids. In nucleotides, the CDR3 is TGTGCCAGCAGCCCTGGGGAGCGTACCTACAATGAGCAGTTCTTC. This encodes CASSPGERTYNEQFF.